This T cell receptor beta chain was sequenced in a study of OX40 agonist ivuxolimab in advanced cancers. With regard to the full study: Ivuxolimab was an agonistic, fully human IgG2 monoclonal antibody directed against OX40 (CD134), a costimulatory receptor. Patients were allowed to have had prior anti-PD-1, anti-PD-L1 or anti-CTLA-4 therapy, and roughly two fifths of the dose-escalation patients had been treated with checkpoint inhibitors. Of the approximately 54 patients in dose escalation, around 20 had hepatocellular carcinoma, approximately 15 had melanoma, 9 had renal cell carcinoma and 9 had head and neck cancer. Intravenous ivuxolimab was administered to patients every 2 weeks at six dose levels: 0.01, 0.1, 0.3, 1.5, 3 and 10 mg/kg. The monotherapy dose-escalation portion (N ≈ 52 patients) of the phase I ivuxolimab trial is reported in the paper. The point of sequencing TCRbeta in the periphery was to test whether ivuxolimab changed TCR sequence diversity and drove clonal T-cell expansion. The dose-escalation cohort was 82.7% male with a mean age of about 58 years, ranging from roughly 23 to 90. Partial responses were achieved by three dose-escalation patients, of whom one had hepatocellular carcinoma and two had cutaneous melanoma.

CDR1 and CDR2 are drawn from the germline V gene: SGHRS, YFSETQ. Reading from cysteine to phenylalanine, the CDR3 counts 18 amino acids. Just CDR3 DNA is preserved here, 54 bases in frame from base 1. V ends up 4 bases short and J 2 bases short, with an unmatched junction base count of 13. Study-wide findings and limitations: Which antigens the clonally expanded peripheral T cells were specific for was not determined. After ivuxolimab, more expanded clones were found on average in CD8+ T cells than in CD4+ T cells. At doses of 0.1 to 3.0 mg/kg, clonal expansion of both CD4+ and CD8+ T cells in blood was seen between baseline and week 6. Low levels of normalized T-cell clonal expansion were also shown by some nonresponding patients. Partial responders in the 0.1-3.0 mg/kg groups had among the lowest normalized peripheral clonal expansion, especially among CD8+ T cells.

Patients with autoimmune disease history or receiving systemic immunosuppression were excluded from the trial. Peripheral blood for TCR sequencing was collected from all dose cohorts at baseline, on cycle 4 day 1, and on cycle 7 day 1. The samples were taken from a phase I, first-in-human, multicenter, open-label dose-escalation trial of ivuxolimab. The trial enrolled adults with locally advanced or metastatic head and neck squamous cell, hepatocellular, melanoma or renal cell carcinoma. CD4+ and CD8+ T cells were sorted separately from peripheral blood before TCR sequencing. In regard to this clone: Its antigen is unknown. No quality values exist for individual bases; no much larger clone is one base distant.

Genomic DNA was isolated from the sorted cells so that the TCRbeta CDR3 region could be sequenced. The immunoSEQ Assay was used for sequencing of TCRbeta CDR3 regions. TCRdb carries this immuneACCESS record with in-frame sequences only. Its versions omit some clonotypes, under half of them owing to an unresolved V gene in the studies checked, with the rest unexplained. This sample holds tens of thousands of clones; roughly 83% were observed only once. The biggest ten clones account for 9.5% to 15% of the sample. The origin of this receptor is an adult with an advanced solid tumor such as melanoma, head and neck, liver or kidney cancer. Sequencing was performed on CD4+ or CD8+ T cells sorted from blood, taken in a trial of the OX40 agonist ivuxolimab. This chain joins TRBV5-1 to TRBJ2-5; 11 bases in the middle match TRBD2. The sequenced DNA is TGCGCCAGCAGCCCCGGGACTAGCGGAAACCTTTTACAAGAGACCCAGTACTTC. The translation is CASSPGTSGNLLQETQYF.